What follows are 31 T cell receptor beta chains derived from one specimen sequenced in a study of T cell repertoires in cytomegalovirus infection. TCRdb re-called the reads with MiXCR, one entry per CDR3 protein. The table includes approximately 590,000 distinct CDR3 sequences, about 39% detected once. Their recognized antigens are unknown. The sequencing here drew on cultured PBMCs, taken from culture after CMV antigen stimulation. The receptor set was obtained from a human donor in good health (CMV status not recorded). Some clones in this sample may be carry-over from other donors' samples.

This clonotype was recorded a few times. The rearrangement links TRBV20-1 to TRBJ2-3; D may be TRBD2 (5 bases). Trimming took 4 bases from V and 5 from J, leaving 10 bases between them. Germline V CDR1 and CDR2: DFQATT, SNEGSKA (reference sequence). This CDR3 contains 12 residues. In DNA form, the CDR3 reads TGCAGTGCTAAAGCGGTGGGAGATACGCAGTATTTT. Amino acids: CSAKAVGDTQYF.

The rearrangement joins TRBV12-3 or TRBV12-4 to TRBJ2-1, with 7 bases that match TRBD2. The J segment lost 2 bases and the V segment lost 8 bases, leaving 9 bases of the junction unmatched. The length of the CDR3 is 15 residues. DNA of the CDR3: TGTGCCAGCGCCCGGGGGGTGGGCGCCTACAATGAGCAGTTCTTC. It codes for CASARGVGAYNEQFF.

This rearrangement joins TRBV12-3 or TRBV12-4 to TRBJ1-1; D perhaps matches TRBD1 (5 bases). The CDR3 contains 16 residues. Trimming took off 2 bases at V and 4 bases at J, with 17 bases between the two ends. CDR3 bases: TGTGCCAGCAGTTTATGGGACGTCCAAGAGGGCACTGAAGCTTTCTTT. This translates into CASSLWDVQEGTEAFF.

V usage is TRBV7-9 and J usage is TRBJ2-1; D perhaps matches TRBD2 (6 bases). Germline CDR1 SEHNR, CDR2 FQNEAQ (reference sequence). The CDR3 length is 12 residues. Trimming left V 5 bases short and J 9 bases short, with 11 bases between. The CDR3 loop is CASSPAGGEQFF. The CDR3, as DNA: TGTGCCAGCAGCCCAGCCGGGGGTGAGCAGTTCTTC. The full variable domain, completed using reference TRBV7-9 and TRBJ2-1, is DTGVSQNPRHKITKRGQNVTFRCDPISEHNRLYWYRQTLGQGPEFLTYFQNEAQLEKSRLLSDRFSAERPKGSFSTLEIQRTEQGDSAMYLCASSPAGGEQFFGPGTRLTVL.

The genes are TRBV7-9 and TRBJ1-3; D uncertain. V lost 1 base, J lost 2 bases, and 6 bases lay in between. CDR1 is SEHNR, CDR2 FQNEAQ, per germline (reference sequence). The CDR3 spans 14 residues. CDR3 protein: CASSLGVPGNTIYF. The CDR3 nucleotides read TGTGCCAGCAGCTTAGGAGTCCCTGGAAACACCATATATTTT.

This clonotype turned up a few times. The V and J genes are TRBV6-2 or TRBV6-3 and TRBJ1-5, with 8 bases aligning to TRBD1. In germline, CDR1 is MNHEY, CDR2 SVGEGT. The CDR3 spans 16 residues. Trimming removed 2 bases from V and 6 bases from J; junction bases left unmatched: 9. The CDR3 spells CASSYPRQGAGQPQHF. The CDR3 bases are TGTGCCAGCAGTTACCCGCGGCAGGGGGCAGGTCAGCCCCAGCATTTT.

The rearrangement links TRBV7-2 to TRBJ1-2; D not certain. The V end lost 1 base, the J end lost 4 bases, and 7 bases lay between the germline ends. This CDR3 comprises 13 residues. The germline V gene encodes CDR1 SGHTA and CDR2 FQGNSA. This chain's CDR3 is CASSLEQFYGYTF. In nucleotides, the CDR3 is TGTGCCAGCAGCTTAGAACAGTTCTATGGCTACACCTTC.

This clonotype was observed a few times. The rearrangement links TRBV6-2 or TRBV6-3 to TRBJ2-5, with D possibly matching TRBD1 (7 bases). CDR1 MNHEY and CDR2 SVGEGT come from the germline V gene. This CDR3 has 14 amino acids. Between the trimmed V and J ends, which lost 6 bases and 0 bases, there was a span of 11 bases. DNA of the CDR3: TGTGCCAGCAGCCGCGGGACAGACCAAGAGACCCAGTACTTC. As protein: CASSRGTDQETQYF.

This clonotype has only a few counts. The chain recombines TRBV12-3 or TRBV12-4 with TRBJ1-2, with D maybe TRBD1 (5 bases). The germline V and J ends were trimmed by 3 bases and 5 bases, with 13 bases remaining between them. This CDR3 is built from 14 residues. For the CDR3, the DNA is TGTGCCAGCAGTTTCCGGCGCGGGGGATATGGCTACACCTTC. Translating gives CASSFRRGGYGYTF.

J is TRBJ2-7 and V is TRBV11-1; D uncertain. CDR1 is SGHAT, CDR2 FQDESV, per germline (reference sequence). The V end was cut by 8 bases, the J end by 5 bases, with 16 bases between. The CDR3 is 13 residues long. The CDR3 DNA is TGTGCCAGCGGGGTCCCCTCCCACAACGAGCAGTACTTC. Protein: CASGVPSHNEQYF.

V and J are TRBV20-1 and TRBJ1-2; 7 nucleotides agree with TRBD1. CDR1 is DFQATT, CDR2 SNEGSKA, per germline (reference sequence). Trimming removed 2 bases from V and 7 bases from J; junction bases left unmatched: 10. CDR3 length equals 14 residues. DNA for the CDR3: TGCAGTGCTAGAAAACAGGGGAGTAAAGGTGGCTACACCTTC. Translation: CSARKQGSKGGYTF.

This clonotype was seen a few times. The chain uses TRBV6-1 and TRBJ2-2, with D unclear. V was shortened by 6 bases and J by 8 bases, with 16 bases between the two germline ends. Germline V gene sequence: CDR1 MNHNS, CDR2 SASEGT. This CDR3 spans 14 amino acids. Here the CDR3 reads CASSRTPLIGELFF. CDR3 DNA: TGTGCCAGCAGCCGGACCCCCCTAATAGGGGAGCTGTTTTTT.

The chain is built from TRBV12-3 or TRBV12-4 and TRBJ1-1; perhaps TRBD1 as D (5 bases). This CDR3 spans 14 amino acids. V lost 6 bases, J lost 7 bases, and 18 bases lay in between. The CDR3 DNA sequence: TGTGCCAGCAGGGGGGTCCGAGGGGCTTATGAAGCTTTCTTT. Translating it yields CASRGVRGAYEAFF.

The chain recombines TRBV10-3 with TRBJ2-7; perhaps TRBD2 as D (6 bases). Trimming pared 4 bases from V and 5 bases from J, leaving 12 bases between. CDR1 is ENHRY and CDR2 is SYGVKD in the germline V gene. This CDR3 spans 13 amino acids. The CDR3 sequence: CAISVLSSDEQYF. CDR3 bases: TGTGCCATCAGTGTGTTGTCTAGCGACGAGCAGTACTTC.

The V call is TRBV28, the J call TRBJ1-1; the match to TRBD1 covers 9 bases. Germline CDR1 MDHEN, CDR2 SYDVKM. Trimming removed 6 bases from V and 1 base from J; junction bases left unmatched: 6. There are 15 residues in the CDR3. The CDR3 DNA is TGTGCCAGCAGAGGGTCGGACAGGGGGAACACTGAAGCTTTCTTT. Translation gives CASRGSDRGNTEAFF.

The chain couples TRBV20-1 to TRBJ2-5; perhaps TRBD2 as D (7 bases). V was pared by 3 bases and J by 5 bases, with 19 bases between. Germline V gives CDR1 DFQATT, CDR2 SNEGSKA (reference sequence). The CDR3 has 15 residues. The CDR3 region has the DNA TGCAGTGCTAGCGCAGGGGAGGGATTCCAGGAGACCCAGTACTTC. It encodes CSASAGEGFQETQYF.

The chain couples TRBV2 to TRBJ2-7; either TRBD1 or TRBD2 may supply D (5 bases each). This CDR3 has 12 amino acids. CDR1 is SNHLY and CDR2 is FYNNEI in the germline V gene. The germline V and J ends were trimmed by 10 bases and 6 bases, with 16 bases remaining between them. CDR3 sequence: CATPGTAGEQYF. The CDR3 DNA is TGTGCCACCCCCGGGACCGCGGGCGAGCAGTACTTC.

This clonotype was counted between two and nine times. The rearrangement uses TRBV2 and TRBJ2-1; tentatively, D is TRBD2 (7 bases). From germline, CDR1 is SNHLY and CDR2 FYNNEI. The CDR3 runs 13 residues. V was pared by 6 bases and J by 8 bases, with 14 bases between. This CDR3 is CASSRGAWDEQFF. The CDR3 DNA reads TGTGCCAGCAGCCGGGGGGCGTGGGATGAGCAGTTCTTC.

This clonotype was detected ten times or more. The chain is built from TRBV7-8 and TRBJ1-5; tentative D call: TRBD1 (5 bases). The V end was cut by 0 bases, the J end by 9 bases, with 15 bases between. Germline CDR1 reads SGHVS; CDR2 reads FQNEAQ. This CDR3 has 15 residues. The CDR3, as DNA: TGTGCCAGCAGCTTAGCGAGGGGTCGCGGCGGGCCCCAGCATTTT. Encoded protein: CASSLARGRGGPQHF.

This clonotype was seen only once. The chain carries TRBV10-3 and TRBJ2-7; no clear D gene. The length of the CDR3 is 13 residues. Per germline, CDR1 ENHRY and CDR2 SYGVKD. The V and J ends lost 3 bases and 2 bases respectively, with 8 bases between them. CDR3 loop: CAISDSRTYEQYF. CDR3 sequence (DNA): TGTGCCATCAGTGATAGCCGAACCTACGAGCAGTACTTC.

In its sample, this clonotype was seen a few times. The CDR3 DNA sequence: TGTGCCAGCAGCTTTACAGGGGGGAATGAGCAGTTCTTC. Encoded protein: CASSFTGGNEQFF. The chain employs TRBV7-9 and TRBJ2-1, with 8 bases matching TRBD1. The CDR3 runs 13 residues. Per germline, CDR1 SEHNR and CDR2 FQNEAQ (reference sequence). The V segment lost 3 bases and the J segment 7 bases; nucleotides outside the gene matches: 2.

The chain is built from TRBV29-1 and TRBJ1-5; D is perhaps TRBD1 (5 bases). Germline lookup yields CDR1 SQVTM and CDR2 ANQGSEA. This CDR3 is built from 13 residues. The V end was cut by 4 bases, the J end by 0 bases, with 7 bases between. The CDR3 sequence: CSVAQGSNQPQHF. Here the CDR3 DNA reads TGCAGCGTTGCTCAGGGTAGCAATCAGCCCCAGCATTTT. Filled out from reference TRBV29-1 and TRBJ1-5, the complete variable domain reads SAVISQKPSRDICQRGTSLTIQCQVDSQVTMMFWYRQQPGQSLTLIATANQGSEATYESGFVIDKFPISRPNLTFSTLTVSNMSPEDSSIYLCSVAQGSNQPQHFGDGTRLSIL.

The table lists this clonotype with a count of one. The V and J genes are TRBV7-9 and TRBJ2-6, with D unresolved. Trimming left V 6 bases short and J 0 bases short, with 6 bases between. This CDR3 comprises 14 residues. CDR1 is SEHNR and CDR2 is FQNEAQ in the germline V gene (reference sequence). The CDR3 spells CASRDLSGANVLTF. CDR3 DNA: TGTGCCAGCAGGGACCTCTCTGGGGCCAACGTCCTGACTTTC. The full variable domain, its missing parts supplied by reference TRBV7-9 and TRBJ2-6, is DTGVSQNPRHKITKRGQNVTFRCDPISEHNRLYWYRQTLGQGPEFLTYFQNEAQLEKSRLLSDRFSAERPKGSFSTLEIQRTEQGDSAMYLCASRDLSGANVLTFGAGSRLTVL.

The chain recombines TRBV6-2 or TRBV6-3 with TRBJ1-2, with D possibly matching TRBD1 (5 bases). Germline CDR1 and CDR2: MNHEY and SVGEGT. The V gene lost 8 bases and the J gene lost 5 bases, with 15 bases spanning the gap. This CDR3 is 13 amino acids long. The DNA of the CDR3 is TGTGCCAGCGGGGGACTTGGGCTTTATGGCTACACCTTC. This codes for CASGGLGLYGYTF.

The chain carries TRBV3-1 and TRBJ1-3; perhaps TRBD1 as D (5 bases). This CDR3 has 14 residues. Germline V gives CDR1 LGHDT, CDR2 YNNKEL (reference sequence). Between the trimmed V and J ends, which lost 2 bases and 4 bases, there was a span of 9 bases. CDR3 sequence: CASSQPGPGNTIYF. CDR3 DNA: TGTGCCAGCAGCCAACCAGGGCCAGGAAACACCATATATTTT. Variable domain in full (rest from reference TRBV3-1 and TRBJ1-3): DTAVSQTPKYLVTQMGNDKSIKCEQNLGHDTMYWYKQDSKKFLKIMFSYNNKELIINETVPNRFSPKSPDKAHLNLHINSLELGDSAVYFCASSQPGPGNTIYFGEGSWLTVV.

This clonotype was counted a few times. The chain combines TRBV18 with TRBJ2-7; no reliable D call. Germline CDR1 reads KGHSH; CDR2 reads LQKENI. Trimming cost V 4 bases and J 4 bases, with 14 bases left between them. This CDR3 spans 14 amino acids. The CDR3 DNA reads as TGTGCCAGCTCACTGCCCACTGAGAGGTACGAGCAGTACTTC. This gives the protein CASSLPTERYEQYF.

The sample holds a few counts of this clonotype. The chain employs TRBV7-6 and TRBJ2-3; 10 bases are shared with TRBD2. The CDR3 covers 14 residues. Germline V gene lookup returns CDR1 SGHVS and CDR2 FNYEAQ. Trimming cost V 0 bases and J 8 bases; bases outside gene matches: 2. DNA for the CDR3: TGTGCCAGCAGCTTAGCTAGCGGGGGGATTACGCAGTATTTT. It encodes CASSLASGGITQYF. The variable domain in full, with the rest retrieved from reference TRBV7-6 and TRBJ2-3, is GAGVSQSPRYKVTKRGQDVALRCDPISGHVSLYWYRQALGQGPEFLTYFNYEAQQDKSGLPNDRFSAERPEGSISTLTIQRTEQRDSAMYRCASSLASGGITQYFGPGTRLTVL.

This clonotype was detected a few times. The rearrangement uses TRBV7-2 and TRBJ2-1; D possibly corresponds to TRBD2 (6 bases). V was pared by 8 bases and J by 12 bases, with 20 bases between. CDR1 SGHTA and CDR2 FQGNSA come from the germline V gene. The CDR3 is 13 residues long. CDR3 coding DNA: TGTGCCAGCGGCCGGGACGTACGAGCGGGGCAGTTCTTC. Protein product: CASGRDVRAGQFF.

This clonotype was observed at least ten times. The chain links TRBV7-2 to TRBJ1-5; D uncertain. Trimming shortened V by 5 bases and J by 10 bases, and 12 bases separated the two germline ends. This CDR3 region has 12 residues. CDR1 is SGHTA and CDR2 is FQGNSA in the germline V gene. CDR3 residues: CASSPRAGPQHF. CDR3 DNA sequence: TGTGCCAGCAGCCCGCGGGCGGGACCCCAGCATTTT.

The rearrangement uses TRBV19 and TRBJ1-4; no clear D gene. Germline assignment: CDR1 LNHDA and CDR2 SQIVND (reference sequence). The CDR3 contains 15 residues. With 6 bases removed from V and 0 bases from J, the gap between germline ends came to 11 bases. In DNA form, the CDR3 reads TGTGCCAGTAGCCTTGGGGTAGCAACTAATGAAAAACTGTTTTTT. This translates into CASSLGVATNEKLFF.

This rearrangement joins TRBV28 to TRBJ1-6; TRBD1 might be the D (5 bases). Between the trimmed V and J ends, which lost 5 bases and 13 bases, there was a span of 18 bases. CDR3 length: 14 amino acids. Germline V gives CDR1 MDHEN, CDR2 SYDVKM. The DNA of the CDR3 is TGTGCCAGCAGTACTCCCGGGACCCTGTCTCCCCTCCACTTT. Its protein is CASSTPGTLSPLHF. The whole variable domain, filled in from reference TRBV28 and TRBJ1-6, reads DVKVTQSSRYLVKRTGEKVFLECVQDMDHENMFWYRQDPGLGLRLIYFSYDVKMKEKGDIPEGYSVSREKKERFSLILESASTNQTSMYLCASSTPGTLSPLHFGNGTRLTVT.